This TCR beta chain came from a study of tumor and adjacent non-tumor tissue in lung cancer. The V gene's germline CDR1 is MNHEY and CDR2 SVGAGI. The CDR3 contains 15 residues. RNA was extracted from bulk tissue without any cell sorting. Three rounds of nested PCR, following a modified ARM-PCR protocol, produced the TCRbeta library. TCRdb analysed the multiplex PCR reads with MiXCR anew, one entry per CDR3 protein. The table records 60,000 to 85,000 distinct CDR3 sequences, around four fifths of them present only once. A word on this clonotype: The junction departs from the called germline gene at one end, perhaps through a read error.

Sequenced: lung tumor tissue. The receptor was derived from a woman in her 50s with non-small cell lung cancer. The chain couples TRBV6-5 to TRBJ2-3, with TRBD1 matching 8 bases. CDR3 nucleotides: TGTGTCAGCAGCGTATCCAGGGGGCGCGCAGATACGCAGTATTTT. It translates to CVSSVSRGRADTQYF.